These T cell receptor beta chains were read from a single sample in a study of blood T cells in healthy people across ages. TCRdb independently ran MiXCR on the 5' RACE reads; one entry per CDR3 protein. This table holds around 1,900,000 distinct CDR3 sequences, around 42% found once. Input material: blood. The source of these receptors is a human donor in good health. CDR3s include the opening cysteine and the closing phenylalanine or tryptophan. Fields, in order: CDR3 length, D gene, V gene, J gene, clone size, CDR3 protein, CDR3 DNA. D genes are given only for firm matches. Rows may omit the clone size; those that give it use once, few, many or a size class.

13	NA	TRBV20-1	TRBJ1-4	NA	CSARDVVDEKLFF	TGCAGTGCTAGAGACGTGGTTGATGAAAAACTGTTTTTT
13	NA	TRBV20-1	TRBJ1-4	NA	CSASEVLNEKLFF	TGCAGTGCTAGTGAGGTCCTAAATGAAAAACTGTTTTTT
12	NA	TRBV29-1	TRBJ2-5	NA	CSVEITPRAQYF	TGCAGCGTTGAAATCACACCCAGGGCCCAGTACTTC
15	TRBD1	TRBV27	TRBJ1-5	NA	CASRDRIYGNQPQHF	TGTGCCAGCAGGGACAGGATCTATGGCAATCAGCCCCAGCATTTT
16	TRBD1	TRBV15	TRBJ2-7	NA	CATSRPGTGGYDEQYF	TGTGCCACCAGCAGACCTGGGACAGGGGGCTATGATGAGCAGTACTTC
15	NA	TRBV20-1	TRBJ2-1	NA	CSASSSRGLYNEQFF	TGCAGTGCTAGTTCTTCGAGGGGACTCTACAATGAGCAGTTCTTC
17	TRBD2	TRBV2	TRBJ2-3	many	CASRWHSGGPGTDTQYF	TGTGCCAGCCGGTGGCATAGCGGGGGGCCTGGCACAGATACGCAGTATTTT
14	TRBD1	TRBV2	TRBJ2-1	NA	CAGKWTGSYNEQFF	TGTGCCGGCAAGTGGACAGGCTCCTACAATGAGCAGTTCTTC
16	TRBD2	TRBV4-1	TRBJ2-3	NA	CASSQAASGDSDTQYF	TGCGCCAGCAGCCAAGCGGCTAGCGGCGACTCAGATACGCAGTATTTT
15	NA	TRBV20-1	TRBJ2-5	few	CSARDPAGPLETQYF	TGCAGTGCTAGAGACCCCGCGGGTCCCCTAGAGACCCAGTACTTC
13	NA	TRBV4-3	TRBJ2-3	NA	CASSPGVPPTQYF	TGCGCCAGCAGCCCAGGGGTCCCGCCTACGCAGTATTTT
11	TRBD1	TRBV12-3/TRBV12-4	TRBJ1-2	NA	CASSYRGDYTF	TGTGCCAGCAGTTACAGGGGAGACTACACCTTC
15	TRBD2	TRBV29-1	TRBJ2-3	few	CSVPGLEGGTDTQYF	TGCAGCGTCCCGGGACTAGAGGGAGGTACAGATACGCAGTATTTT
15	TRBD1	TRBV6-2/TRBV6-3	TRBJ2-7	many	CASSYYGQGSYEQYF	TGTGCCAGCAGTTACTACGGACAGGGGTCCTACGAGCAGTACTTC
14	TRBD1	TRBV12-3/TRBV12-4	TRBJ2-7	few	CASSWTGGASEQYF	TGTGCCAGCAGCTGGACAGGGGGCGCTTCCGAGCAGTACTTC
16	NA	TRBV12-3/TRBV12-4	TRBJ1-2	NA	CASSYRFSRGRQGYTF	TGTGCCAGCAGTTACAGATTTAGTCGGGGCAGACAAGGCTACACCTTC
13	NA	TRBV7-2	TRBJ2-1	few	CASSWLGRGEQFF	TGTGCCAGCAGCTGGCTAGGTAGGGGTGAGCAGTTCTTC
15	NA	TRBV5-5	TRBJ2-3	few	CASSIPGARTDTQYF	TGTGCCAGCAGCATCCCGGGGGCTCGCACAGATACGCAGTATTTT
19	NA	TRBV4-1	TRBJ1-5	NA	CASSQGGVGPGFSNQPQHF	TGCGCCAGCAGCCAAGGTGGAGTAGGTCCTGGGTTTAGCAATCAGCCCCAGCATTTT
17	NA	TRBV20-1	TRBJ2-5	once	CSARDPQEKSEKETQYF	TGCAGTGCTAGAGATCCCCAGGAGAAATCAGAAAAAGAGACCCAGTACTTC
17	NA	TRBV11-2	TRBJ2-3	few	CASSYGTTGPSTDTQYF	TGTGCCAGCAGTTACGGCACCACAGGGCCGAGCACAGATACGCAGTATTTT
12	NA	TRBV24-1	TRBJ2-1	few	CATSVRLNEQFF	TGTGCCACCAGTGTTAGGCTTAATGAGCAGTTCTTC
16	NA	TRBV4-3	TRBJ1-1	NA	CASSQDIGTRNTEAFF	TGCGCCAGCAGCCAAGATATTGGGACAAGGAACACTGAAGCTTTCTTT
13	NA	TRBV10-3	TRBJ2-7	few	CAISPNGEDEQYF	TGTGCCATCAGTCCCAACGGGGAGGACGAGCAGTACTTC
19	TRBD2	TRBV7-9	TRBJ2-6	NA	CASSSYGLGGRTGANVLTF	TGTGCCAGCAGCTCTTATGGTCTGGGGGGGAGAACTGGGGCCAACGTCCTGACTTTC
14	NA	TRBV28	TRBJ1-2	NA	CACSLLPGQSGYTF	TGTGCCTGCAGTTTACTTCCAGGGCAAAGTGGCTACACCTTC
13	NA	TRBV29-1	TRBJ1-1	NA	CSVDFPGITEAFF	TGCAGCGTTGACTTCCCCGGTATCACTGAAGCTTTCTTT
12	NA	TRBV20-1	TRBJ2-7	NA	CSVGRTGYEQYF	TGCAGCGTGGGGCGTACGGGATACGAGCAGTACTTC
14	TRBD2	TRBV2	TRBJ2-1	many	CASSGLAAYNEQFF	TGTGCCAGCAGCGGTCTAGCGGCCTACAATGAGCAGTTCTTC
17	NA	TRBV27	TRBJ2-7	NA	CASSFGVRPGFSYEQYF	TGTGCCAGCAGTTTTGGCGTCCGACCGGGGTTCTCCTACGAGCAGTACTTC
15	NA	TRBV12-5	TRBJ1-4	NA	CASGFFSSTNEKLFF	TGTGCTAGTGGTTTTTTTTCCTCAACTAATGAAAAACTGTTTTTT
14	TRBD1	TRBV20-1	TRBJ1-1	NA	CSAQDRSGTPEAFF	TGCAGTGCTCAGGACAGGTCAGGAACCCCTGAAGCTTTCTTT
14	NA	TRBV29-1	TRBJ2-1	NA	CSGDRQGLRNEQFF	TGCAGCGGGGACCGCCAAGGCCTGAGGAATGAGCAGTTCTTC
10	NA	TRBV7-3	TRBJ2-7	few	CASRLYQQYF	TGTGCCAGCAGGTTATACCAGCAGTACTTC
16	NA	TRBV6-6	TRBJ2-3	NA	CASSADPGTWYDTQYF	TGTGCCAGCAGCGCCGATCCCGGGACGTGGTATGATACGCAGTATTTT
16	NA	TRBV9	TRBJ2-3	NA	CASSGRIGGRTDTQYF	TGTGCCAGCAGCGGTCGAATTGGGGGCCGCACAGATACGCAGTATTTT
13	NA	TRBV15	TRBJ2-1	NA	CATSLDLSSYLFF	TGTGCCACCAGCTTAGACCTCTCCTCGTACCTGTTCTTC
13	NA	TRBV7-8	TRBJ2-7	many	CASSFGTPYEQYF	TGTGCCAGCAGTTTCGGGACCCCCTACGAGCAGTACTTC
17	TRBD1	TRBV12-3/TRBV12-4	TRBJ2-1	NA	CASSSSGGPNSYNEQFF	TGTGCCAGCAGTTCCTCAGGGGGCCCGAACTCCTACAATGAGCAGTTCTTC
12	NA	TRBV6-1	TRBJ2-7	few	CASSEHSYEQYF	TGTGCCAGCAGTGAACACTCCTACGAGCAGTACTTC